These 22 T cell receptor beta chains were sequenced from one sample in a study of preoperative IRX-2 immunotherapy in early breast cancer. Generated by immunoSEQ multiplex PCR, the TCRdb table keeps only in-frame clones and is missing some. In the table there are some 5,000 clones, about 60% of which are singletons. Indicated treatment: preoperative locoregional IRX-2 cytokine immunotherapy. The sequencing here drew on tumor tissue, taken before IRX-2 immunotherapy. The receptor set was obtained from a human donor with breast cancer.

The chain recombines TRBV7-7 with TRBJ2-4, with D possibly TRBD1 on 7 matching bases. CDR1 and CDR2 (germline): SSHAT, FNYEAQ (reference sequence). V was pared by 7 bases and J by 3 bases, with 28 bases between. The CDR3 runs 19 residues. The CDR3 is CASNENRGGRARFKNIQYF. The CDR3 coding sequence is TGTGCCAGCAACGAAAACAGGGGAGGCCGAGCCCGATTCAAAAACATTCAGTACTTC.

The chain is built from TRBV9 and TRBJ2-1; 10 bases align to TRBD2. V trimming: 5 bases; J trimming: 2 bases; junction bases outside the gene matches: 4. Germline CDR1 SGDLS, CDR2 YYNGEE. CDR3 size: 15 residues. The CDR3, as DNA: TGTGCCAGCAGTTCTAGCGGGAGTCCCTACAATGAGCAGTTCTTC. Amino acid sequence: CASSSSGSPYNEQFF.

The chain links TRBV11-3 to TRBJ1-2, with D perhaps TRBD1 (5 bases). This CDR3 spans 17 amino acids. Trimming shortened V by 1 base and J by 1 base, and 16 bases separated the two germline ends. CDR1 and CDR2 from the germline V gene are SGHNT and YENEEA. CDR3 loop: CASSLGKGRGINYGYTF. CDR3 sequence (DNA): TGTGCCAGCAGCTTAGGAAAAGGACGGGGGATTAACTATGGCTACACCTTC.

This clone was counted a few times. The chain recombines TRBV9 with TRBJ2-7, with 7 bases identical to TRBD1. Germline-derived CDR1 and CDR2 are SGDLS and YYNGEE. The CDR3 totals 15 residues. V shed 5 bases, J shed 2 bases, and the junction held 10 bases outside the gene matches. For the CDR3, the DNA is TGTGCCAGCAGTGTGGCCCGGGACAGCCCCTACGAGCAGTACTTC. It translates to CASSVARDSPYEQYF.

This chain joins TRBV5-1 and TRBJ1-4; the D is unclear. V was cut by 2 bases and J by 2 bases, with 10 bases left in between. This CDR3 comprises 15 residues. Germline loops: CDR1 SGHRS, CDR2 YFSETQ. The CDR3, as DNA: TGCGCCAGCAGCTTCGGGCGGGCGACTAATGAAAAACTGTTTTTT. As protein: CASSFGRATNEKLFF.

The J gene is TRBJ2-1, the V gene TRBV8-2; TRBD2 is taken as the D call from the table, unchecked against the DNA. TRBV8-2 is a listed pseudogene. CDR3 size: 14 residues. CDR3 sequence: CASSLTGGPHEQFF. CDR3 nucleotides: TGTGCCAGCAGTTTAACGGGAGGGCCGCATGAGCAGTTCTTC.

The DNA for the CDR3 is TGTGCCAGCTCACCCAAGTCCAGCGACACCGGGGAGCTGTTTTTT. This encodes CASSPKSSDTGELFF. The chain links TRBV18 to TRBJ2-2; D not resolved. This CDR3 is built from 15 residues. CDR1 is KGHSH and CDR2 is LQKENI in the germline V gene. V was trimmed by 3 bases and J by 3 bases, leaving 11 bases between them.

The chain joins TRBV6-8 to TRBJ2-3, with D uncertain. The germline V gene encodes CDR1 MNHGY and CDR2 SAAAGT. V was shortened by 4 bases and J by 3 bases, with 8 bases between the two germline ends. This CDR3 spans 13 amino acids. The CDR3 reads CASSSLTTDTQYF. The CDR3 coding sequence is TGTGCCAGCAGTTCGCTAACGACAGATACGCAGTATTTT.

The chain is built from TRBV7-8 and TRBJ2-5; a weak D match, TRBD1 (5 bases). Germline V gene lookup returns CDR1 SGHVS and CDR2 FQNEAQ. Trimming stripped 3 bases from V and 5 bases from J, with 10 bases between. The CDR3 length is 13 residues. The CDR3 sequence: CASSFLGVETQYF. For the CDR3, the DNA is TGTGCCAGCAGCTTTTTAGGGGTTGAGACCCAGTACTTC.

The chain employs TRBV10-2 and TRBJ2-3; TRBD2 might be the D (6 bases). This CDR3 is 15 amino acids long. Germline V gene data show CDR1 as WSHSY and CDR2 as SAAADI. V was clipped by 6 bases and J by 4 bases, with 17 bases between them. The CDR3 DNA is TGCGCCAGCAGGGAGGGACGCTGGGCCGCAGATACGCAGTATTTT. It translates to CASREGRWAADTQYF.

J is TRBJ1-5 and V is TRBV19; possible D gene TRBD1, 5 bases. CDR3 size: 13 residues. The germline gives CDR1 LNHDA, CDR2 SQIVND (reference sequence). With 7 bases removed from V and 4 bases from J, the gap between germline ends came to 11 bases. CDR3 nucleotide sequence: TGTGCCAGTATCGGGGGGATGAATCAGCCCCAGCATTTT. This encodes CASIGGMNQPQHF.

There are a few counts of this clone. The rearrangement uses TRBV7-7 and TRBJ1-3, with TRBD1 identical over 8 bases. V was clipped by 3 bases and J by 4 bases; unmatched bases: 11. Germline CDR1 and CDR2: SSHAT and FNYEAQ (reference sequence). This CDR3 contains 17 residues. The chain's CDR3 is CASSLGAGGTLGNTIYF. The CDR3, as DNA: TGTGCCAGCAGCTTGGGTGCAGGGGGCACGCTCGGAAACACCATATATTTT.

This clone was observed a few times. The chain employs TRBV5-1 and TRBJ2-1, with TRBD2 matching 8 bases. The CDR3 is 14 residues long. Germline values: CDR1 SGHRS, CDR2 YFSETQ. V trimming: 7 bases; J trimming: 3 bases; junction bases outside the gene matches: 6. The CDR3 DNA reads as TGCGCCAGCCATACTAGCGGCCTCTACAATGAGCAGTTCTTC. Protein: CASHTSGLYNEQFF.

This chain joins TRBV11-3 and TRBJ1-4; 10 bases match TRBD1. There are 15 residues in the CDR3. Germline CDR1 is SGHNT and CDR2 is YENEEA. V trimming: 3 bases; J trimming: 14 bases; junction bases outside the gene matches: 12. CDR3: CASSFPGQGTRVLFF. The CDR3, as DNA: TGTGCCAGCAGCTTCCCGGGACAGGGGACTCGAGTGCTGTTTTTT.

The chain employs TRBV22-1 and TRBJ2-1; the DNA was not used to check the table's D call, TRBD2. TRBV22-1 has pseudogene status. CDR3 length: 16 residues. The CDR3 DNA reads as TGTGCCAGCAGTCCTCCGGGGACTAGCTCCTACAATGAGCAGTTCTTC. Translated: CASSPPGTSSYNEQFF.

This clone was recorded once. This chain joins TRBV11-3 and TRBJ1-3; 9 bases match TRBD1. The CDR3 totals 17 residues. V shed 3 bases, J shed 0 bases, and the junction held 6 bases outside the gene matches. Germline V gene data show CDR1 as SGHNT and CDR2 as YENEEA. The CDR3 loop is CASSFQGQGFSGNTIYF. CDR3 nucleotide sequence: TGTGCCAGCAGCTTCCAGGGACAGGGATTCTCTGGAAACACCATATATTTT.

In its sample, this clone was seen a few times. V and J are TRBV11-3 and TRBJ2-7; a weak D match, TRBD1 (6 bases). The CDR3 runs 14 residues. V shed 4 bases and J shed 6 bases, with 16 bases lying between them. Germline V gene sequence: CDR1 SGHNT, CDR2 YENEEA. The CDR3 region is CASSSGTNTGEQYF. The CDR3 coding sequence is TGTGCCAGCAGCTCCGGGACAAATACCGGCGAGCAGTACTTC.

The chain joins TRBV9 to TRBJ1-1; TRBD1 might be the D (6 bases). Trimming stripped 5 bases from V and 1 base from J, with 12 bases between. This CDR3 region has 14 residues. The germline V gene encodes CDR1 SGDLS and CDR2 YYNGEE. CDR3 protein: CASSDLQGNTEAFF. CDR3 nucleotides: TGTGCCAGCAGTGACCTACAGGGGAACACTGAAGCTTTCTTT.

The chain links TRBV19 to TRBJ1-2; 10 bases are a match to TRBD1. The germline V gene has CDR1 LNHDA and CDR2 SQIVND (reference sequence). CDR3 length: 15 residues. Trimming at V came to 4 bases and at J to 6 bases, leaving 8 bases not matched to a gene. In DNA, the CDR3 is TGTGCCAGTAGTAGGGACGGGACAGGGGTTGATGGCTACACCTTC. It specifies CASSRDGTGVDGYTF.

This clone was found a few times. The V and J genes are TRBV30 and TRBJ1-4; unclear D gene. There are 16 residues in the CDR3. Trimming took off 0 bases at V and 3 bases at J, with 14 bases between the two ends. Per germline, CDR1 GTSNPN and CDR2 SVGIG (reference sequence). CDR3 nucleotides: TGTGCCTGGAGTGTACCTCAGGCAGGTTCTAATGAAAAACTGTTTTTT. As protein: CAWSVPQAGSNEKLFF.

The genes are TRBV28 and TRBJ2-1; D is perhaps TRBD1 or TRBD2 (5 bases each). The CDR3 totals 16 residues. The V gene's germline CDR1 is MDHEN and CDR2 SYDVKM. Trimming pared 5 bases from V and 1 base from J, leaving 15 bases between. The DNA of the CDR3 is TGTGCCAGCAGTCCCCTCTGGGACGGATCCTACAATGAGCAGTTCTTC. It encodes CASSPLWDGSYNEQFF. Filled out from reference TRBV28 and TRBJ2-1, the complete variable domain reads DVKVTQSSRYLVKRTGEKVFLECVQDMDHENMFWYRQDPGLGLRLIYFSYDVKMKEKGDIPEGYSVSREKKERFSLILESASTNQTSMYLCASSPLWDGSYNEQFFGPGTRLTVL.

By sample share, this clone is medium-sized. The chain has TRBV6-8 and TRBJ2-1; TRBD1 matches at 9 bases. CDR3 length: 12 residues. Germline V CDR1 and CDR2: MNHGY, SAAAGT. The V segment lost 10 bases and the J segment 8 bases; nucleotides outside the gene matches: 6. CDR3 nucleotides: TGTGCCATTCGGGACAGGGAGGATGAGCAGTTCTTC. As protein: CAIRDREDEQFF.